Listed below are T cell receptor beta chains from one sample, sequenced in a study of early T cells in non-severe SARS-CoV-2 infection. One entry per CDR3 protein results from TCRdb running MiXCR on the 5' RACE reads. Among roughly 69,000 distinct CDR3 sequences listed, approximately 9.2% were seen once. Sequenced here: whole blood, sampled at baseline. These receptors all stem from an adult who was a healthcare worker with PCR-confirmed SARS-CoV-2 infection or an uninfected control (not recorded which). CDR3s include the opening cysteine and the closing phenylalanine or tryptophan. D genes are given only for firm matches. Rows give clone size only sometimes, using once, few, many, or a class for an expanded clone.

d_gene | abundance | len | j_gene | v_gene | CDR3nt | CDR3aa
TRBD1 | few | 15 | TRBJ1-2 | TRBV6-2/TRBV6-3 | TGTGCCAGCAGAAACGACTGGGACAGGGAAGGCGGCTACACCTTC | CASRNDWDREGGYTF
NA | NA | 14 | TRBJ1-1 | TRBV7-2 | TGTGCCAGCAGCTTATTCGGGCAACGCACTGAAGCTTTCTTT | CASSLFGQRTEAFF
NA | NA | 14 | TRBJ2-4 | TRBV6-2/TRBV6-3 | TGTGCCAGCAGCCGATGGGGGCGGGAAAACATTCAGTACTTC | CASSRWGRENIQYF
TRBD1 | few | 14 | TRBJ1-5 | TRBV28 | TGTGCCAGCAGTAAAGGACAGGGGATTCAGCCCCAGCATTTT | CASSKGQGIQPQHF
NA | many | 13 | TRBJ2-4 | TRBV9 | TGTGCCAGCAGCGAAGGAGTACTTAACATTCAGTACTTC | CASSEGVLNIQYF
NA | few | 15 | TRBJ2-1 | TRBV5-1 | TGCGCCAGCAGCCCCCAAGGCAGCCGCCTGGATGAGCAGTTCTTC | CASSPQGSRLDEQFF
NA | many | 12 | TRBJ2-2 | TRBV6-2/TRBV6-3 | TGTGCCAGCAGTCTGACAACCGGGGAGCTGTTTTTT | CASSLTTGELFF
NA | many | 13 | TRBJ2-5 | TRBV29-1 | TGCAGCGTTGTGAACCCTAGCGAAGAGACCCAGTACTTC | CSVVNPSEETQYF
NA | many | 15 | TRBJ2-3 | TRBV29-1 | TGCAGCGTTGATGGAGGTGCCCGAGGGCCAGATACGCAGTATTTT | CSVDGGARGPDTQYF
NA | few | 15 | TRBJ2-1 | TRBV12-3/TRBV12-4 | TGTGCCAGCAGGGGAGAGGAGGGCCGATCCAATGAGCAGTTCTTC | CASRGEEGRSNEQFF
TRBD2 | NA | 17 | TRBJ2-7 | TRBV5-6 | TGTGCCAGCAGCTTCCGACTAGCGGGAGTAAAAGGCGGCGAGCAGTACTTC | CASSFRLAGVKGGEQYF
TRBD2 | many | 18 | TRBJ2-3 | TRBV7-3 | TGTGCCAGCAGCTTACCCGACGGTCCCGTCGCGGGAGGCGATACGCAGTATTTT | CASSLPDGPVAGGDTQYF
TRBD2 | NA | 15 | TRBJ2-1 | TRBV15 | TGTGCCACCAGCATCCTAGCGGTCTCCTACAATGAGCAGTTCTTC | CATSILAVSYNEQFF
TRBD2 | NA | 15 | TRBJ2-1 | TRBV4-2 | TGTGCCAGCAGCCAAGACCTAGCGGGAGGATTTGAGCAGTTCTTC | CASSQDLAGGFEQFF
NA | few | 10 | TRBJ1-2 | TRBV20-1 | TGCAGTGCTGTCAGGGATGGCTACACCTTC | CSAVRDGYTF
NA | few | 12 | TRBJ2-7 | TRBV2 | TGTGCCAGCAGGGCCTTGGCGTACGAGCAGTACTTC | CASRALAYEQYF
TRBD2 | few | 14 | TRBJ2-3 | TRBV7-7 | TGTGCTAGCAGCCGGACTAGCGGGAGGGATACGCAGTATTTT | CASSRTSGRDTQYF
NA | NA | 16 | TRBJ2-1 | TRBV12-3/TRBV12-4 | TGTGCCAGCAGTTTTTGGATGTGGCAGTCCTACAATGAGCAGTTCTTC | CASSFWMWQSYNEQFF
NA | few | 17 | TRBJ1-2 | TRBV20-1 | TGCAGTGCTAGAGAATACCGGGACGGCATTAACTACTATGGCTACACCTTC | CSAREYRDGINYYGYTF
TRBD1 | NA | 15 | TRBJ1-2 | TRBV18 | TGTGCCAGCTCACCAACGGGACAGGGTGTCCAAGGCTACACCTTC | CASSPTGQGVQGYTF
TRBD1 | few | 15 | TRBJ2-5 | TRBV20-1 | TGCAGTGCTGACGTGGGGACAGGCCCGGGAGAGACCCAGTACTTC | CSADVGTGPGETQYF
NA | NA | 14 | TRBJ2-7 | TRBV4-1 | TGCGACACCCTCGGGCGCCCGAGCTCCTACGAGCAGTACTTC | CDTLGRPSSYEQYF
NA | many | 13 | TRBJ2-3 | TRBV5-1 | TGCGCCAGCAGCTTTGACAGCACAGATACGCAGTATTTT | CASSFDSTDTQYF
NA | many | 13 | TRBJ2-7 | TRBV10-3 | TGTGCCATCCGGAATTCGGCTCCCGGCGAGCAGTACTTC | CAIRNSAPGEQYF
NA | few | 14 | TRBJ1-2 | TRBV11-2 | TGTGCCAGCAGCTTAGGGGTGAATTCAGGTGGCTACACCTTC | CASSLGVNSGGYTF
NA | few | 16 | TRBJ2-4 | TRBV18 | TGTGCCAGCTCACCAACGGCGCGTCTAGCCAAAAACATTCAGTACTTC | CASSPTARLAKNIQYF
TRBD2 | few | 14 | TRBJ2-1 | TRBV7-9 | TGTGCCAGCAGCTTAGGCGGGAGTAACAATGAGCAGTTCTTC | CASSLGGSNNEQFF
NA | NA | 12 | TRBJ2-5 | TRBV7-6 | TGTGCCACCAACGATCGTGGGGAGACCCAGTACTTC | CATNDRGETQYF
TRBD1 | NA | 15 | TRBJ1-4 | TRBV12-3/TRBV12-4 | TGTGCCAGCAGTTTAGTTCTCGGGACAGATGGAAAACTGTTTTTT | CASSLVLGTDGKLFF
NA | few | 15 | TRBJ1-5 | TRBV5-8 | TGTGCCAGCAGCTTGAGTCGGGGAAGCAATCAGCCCCAGCATTTT | CASSLSRGSNQPQHF
NA | NA | 15 | TRBJ2-6 | TRBV19 | TGTGCCAGTAGTATAGACAGGGCTGGGGCCAACGTCCTGACTTTC | CASSIDRAGANVLTF
NA | NA | 18 | TRBJ1-3 | TRBV18 | TGTGCCAGCTCACCAAGGCGTGTCGAACGAATCTCTGGAAACACCATATATTTT | CASSPRRVERISGNTIYF
NA | many | 15 | TRBJ1-5 | TRBV12-3/TRBV12-4 | TGTGCCAGCAGTCCAAAGGGGTCAGGGAAGCAGCCCCAGCATTTT | CASSPKGSGKQPQHF
NA | many | 12 | TRBJ1-1 | TRBV7-9 | TGTGCCAGCAGCTTCCTGGGCACTGAAGCTTTCTTT | CASSFLGTEAFF
TRBD2 | NA | 17 | TRBJ2-1 | TRBV12-3/TRBV12-4 | TGTGCCAGCAGTCTCGGGGGGGTGGTAGCGGGAGTCGGTGAGCAGTCCTTC | CASSLGGVVAGVGEQSF
NA | many | 11 | TRBJ2-1 | TRBV6-2/TRBV6-3 | TGTGCCAGCAGTTCCGGGGATGAGCAGTTCTTC | CASSSGDEQFF
NA | few | 11 | TRBJ2-3 | TRBV20-1 | TGCAGTGTGGGGGGGCCGGATACGCAGTATTTT | CSVGGPDTQYF
NA | few | 14 | TRBJ2-4 | TRBV6-2/TRBV6-3 | TGTGCCAGCAGTTTTGGACTAGCCAAAAACATTCAGTACTTC | CASSFGLAKNIQYF
NA | few | 15 | TRBJ2-3 | TRBV7-7 | TGTGCTAGCAGCTTAGGACTGATGGAGACAGATACGCAGTATTTT | CASSLGLMETDTQYF
NA | few | 16 | TRBJ2-1 | TRBV7-2 | TGTGCCAGCAGCTTTATTAGCGGAGCCTCCTACAATGAGCAGTTCTTC | CASSFISGASYNEQFF
NA | NA | 13 | TRBJ2-2 | TRBV9 | TGTGCCAGCGGGACAACGAACACCGGGGAGCTGTTTTTT | CASGTTNTGELFF
TRBD1 | NA | 15 | TRBJ1-1 | TRBV5-1 | TGCGCCAGCAGCATAGACAGGGGAGGGCGGACTGAAGCTTTCTTT | CASSIDRGGRTEAFF
NA | NA | 14 | TRBJ2-7 | TRBV7-8 | TGTGCCAGCAGCTTATTACCCGGCACCTACGAGCAGTACTTC | CASSLLPGTYEQYF
TRBD1 | many | 16 | TRBJ2-1 | TRBV7-6 | TGTGCCAGCAGTCCTACCGACAGGGGCTCCTACAATGAGCAGTTCTTC | CASSPTDRGSYNEQFF